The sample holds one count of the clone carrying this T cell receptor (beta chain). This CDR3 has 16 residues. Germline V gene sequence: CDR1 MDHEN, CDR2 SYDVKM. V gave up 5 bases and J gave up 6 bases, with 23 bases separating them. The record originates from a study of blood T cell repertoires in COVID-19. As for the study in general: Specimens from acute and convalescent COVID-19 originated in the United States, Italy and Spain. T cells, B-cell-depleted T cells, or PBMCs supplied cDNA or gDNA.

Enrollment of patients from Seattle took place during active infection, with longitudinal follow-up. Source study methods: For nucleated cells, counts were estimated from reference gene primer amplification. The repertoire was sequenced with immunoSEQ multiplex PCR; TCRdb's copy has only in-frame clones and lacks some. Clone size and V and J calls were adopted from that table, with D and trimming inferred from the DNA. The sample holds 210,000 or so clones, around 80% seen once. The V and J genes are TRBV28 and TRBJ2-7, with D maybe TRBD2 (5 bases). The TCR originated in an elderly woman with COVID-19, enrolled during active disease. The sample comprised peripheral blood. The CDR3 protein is CASSSQAVGNGGEQYF. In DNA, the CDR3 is TGTGCCAGCAGTAGCCAAGCAGTCGGGAACGGTGGCGAGCAGTACTTC.